A single sample gave rise to the 10 T cell receptor beta chains below, sequenced in a study of T cell changes during pregnancy in multiple sclerosis. Measured with immunoSEQ multiplex PCR; TCRdb has only the in-frame clones, and not every one. This sample has approximately 94,000 clones, with over 80% found just once. Sequenced here: peripheral blood, sampled after pregnancy. These TCRs come from a female donor with multiple sclerosis, enrolled in a pregnancy study.

This chain links TRBV7-8 with TRBJ2-3; D may be TRBD2 (5 bases). From germline, CDR1 is SGHVS and CDR2 FQNEAQ. V lost 3 bases and J 6 bases, leaving 10 bases between the germline ends. CDR3 size: 13 residues. Here the CDR3 reads CASSLILEDTQYF. CDR3 sequence (DNA): TGTGCCAGCAGCTTGATACTAGAGGATACGCAGTATTTT.

The rearrangement uses TRBV30 and TRBJ2-7; D may be TRBD2 (5 bases). CDR3 length: 14 amino acids. V gave up 1 base and J gave up 4 bases, with 14 bases separating them. Germline V gene lookup returns CDR1 GTSNPN and CDR2 SVGIG (reference sequence). In nucleotides, the CDR3 is TGTGCCTGGAGTGGCCAGACTAAGCCTTACGAGCAGTACTTC. The encoded protein is CAWSGQTKPYEQYF.

The V and J genes are TRBV7-2 and TRBJ2-1, with 13 nucleotides matching TRBD2. With V trimmed by 5 bases and J by 7 bases, 5 bases remained unmatched. The V gene's germline CDR1 is SGHTA and CDR2 FQGNSA. The CDR3 has 15 amino acids. The DNA of the CDR3 is TGTGCCAGCAGCCCCGGACTAGCGGGGGCGAATGAGCAGTTCTTC. Translated, it gives CASSPGLAGANEQFF.

The V and J genes are TRBV5-1 and TRBJ2-1; the match to TRBD2 covers 14 bases. The trim removed 4 bases at V and 1 base at J, leaving 1 base unmatched. The CDR3 runs to 16 residues. Germline V CDR1 and CDR2: SGHRS, YFSETQ. CDR3 region: CASSGTSGSSYNEQFF. The DNA for the CDR3 is TGCGCCAGCAGCGGGACTAGCGGGAGTTCCTACAATGAGCAGTTCTTC.

A few counts support this clone. The rearrangement uses TRBV28 and TRBJ1-2; 7 positions agree with TRBD1. Per the germline V gene, CDR1 is MDHEN and CDR2 is SYDVKM. There are 12 residues in the CDR3. Unmatched junction bases numbered 6, after V lost 1 base and J lost 13 bases. The CDR3 is CASSLLTGTVTF. The CDR3 bases are TGTGCCAGCAGTTTATTGACAGGGACAGTCACCTTC.

The sample holds a few counts of this clone. The chain uses TRBV30 and TRBJ1-2; 8 positions agree with TRBD1. Trimming at V came to 0 bases and at J to 0 bases, leaving 9 bases not matched to a gene. This CDR3 region has 17 residues. Germline V gene sequence: CDR1 GTSNPN, CDR2 SVGIG (reference sequence). The DNA of the CDR3 is TGTGCCTGGAGTGTCGCTAGACAGGGGCGATCTAACTATGGCTACACCTTC. This gives the protein CAWSVARQGRSNYGYTF.

CDR3 coding DNA: TGTGCCAGCAGCACCCGACTAGCGGGAGTTAGCACCGGGGAGCTGTTTTTT. This encodes CASSTRLAGVSTGELFF. The chain uses TRBV7-2 and TRBJ2-2; 12 bases line up with TRBD2. CDR3 length: 17 residues. J was trimmed by 4 bases and V by 5 bases; bases with no gene match: 8. The germline gives CDR1 SGHTA, CDR2 FQGNSA.

This clone was detected only once. The chain carries TRBV29-1 and TRBJ2-1, with D maybe TRBD2 (5 bases). The germline CDR1 and CDR2 sequences are SQVTM and ANQGSEA. The V gene lost 4 bases and the J gene lost 6 bases, with 13 bases spanning the gap. There are 13 residues in the CDR3. The CDR3 is CSVGTRRTNEQFF. The DNA of the CDR3 is TGCAGCGTTGGTACTAGGCGGACCAATGAGCAGTTCTTC.

The rearrangement joins TRBV7-9 to TRBJ2-1; tentatively, D is TRBD1 (6 bases). Germline CDR1 SEHNR, CDR2 FQNEAQ (reference sequence). This CDR3 comprises 16 residues. V lost 5 bases to trimming and J lost 7 bases, with 21 bases between them. The CDR3 is CASSPRTEKPENEQFF. The DNA for the CDR3 is TGTGCCAGCAGCCCGCGGACAGAAAAGCCTGAAAATGAGCAGTTCTTC.

The chain couples TRBV29-1 to TRBJ2-1; 7 nucleotides align to TRBD2. V was clipped by 7 bases and J by 8 bases; unmatched bases: 5. The CDR3 consists of 11 residues. Germline V gives CDR1 SQVTM, CDR2 ANQGSEA. The CDR3 sequence is CSGTSQDEQFF. The CDR3 nucleotides read TGCAGCGGGACTAGTCAGGATGAGCAGTTCTTC.